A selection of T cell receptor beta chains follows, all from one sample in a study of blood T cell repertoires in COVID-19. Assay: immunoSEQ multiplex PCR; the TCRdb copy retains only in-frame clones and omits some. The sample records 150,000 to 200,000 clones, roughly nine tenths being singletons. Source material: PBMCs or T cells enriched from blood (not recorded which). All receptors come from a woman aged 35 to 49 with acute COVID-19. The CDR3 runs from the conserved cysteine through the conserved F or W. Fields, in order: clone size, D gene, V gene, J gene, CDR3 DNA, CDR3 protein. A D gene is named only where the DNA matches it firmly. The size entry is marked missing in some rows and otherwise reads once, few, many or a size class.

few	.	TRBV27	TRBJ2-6	TGTGCCAGCAGTTCCGACAGATCTGGGGCCAACGTCCTGACTTTC	CASSSDRSGANVLTF
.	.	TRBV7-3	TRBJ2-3	TGTGCCAGCAGCCCAGCGACCTTAGCTGGCACAGATACGCAGTATTTT	CASSPATLAGTDTQYF
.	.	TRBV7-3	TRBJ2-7	TGTGCCAGCAGCTTAATAGGGGGCTACGAGCAGTACTTC	CASSLIGGYEQYF
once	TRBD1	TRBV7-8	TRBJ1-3	TGTGCCAGCAGCGTAAACCCCCGAGGGACAGGGAGGCCGAGTGGAAACACCATATATTTT	CASSVNPRGTGRPSGNTIYF
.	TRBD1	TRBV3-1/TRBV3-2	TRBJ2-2	TGTGCCAGCAGCCAAGGGACAGGGACCGGGGAGCTGTTTTTT	CASSQGTGTGELFF
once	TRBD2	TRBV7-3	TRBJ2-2	TGTGCCAGCAGCAACTACCAACCGCGGGGGTCCGGCACCGGGGAGCTGTTTTTT	CASSNYQPRGSGTGELFF
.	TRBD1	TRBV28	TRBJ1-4	TGTGCCAGCAGTCGACAGGGAGGAAAACTGTTTTTT	CASSRQGGKLFF
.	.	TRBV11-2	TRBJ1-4	TGTGCCAGCAGTCCCCAGCGGGGGGCCTCGGCAACTAATGAAAAACTGTTTTTT	CASSPQRGASATNEKLFF
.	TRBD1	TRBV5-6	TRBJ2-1	TGTGCCAGCAGCCTACAGGGGGCGGGTTACAATGAGCAGTTCTTC	CASSLQGAGYNEQFF
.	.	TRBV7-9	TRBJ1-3	TGTGCCAGCAGCCTCAATTACTACACCATATATTTT	CASSLNYYTIYF
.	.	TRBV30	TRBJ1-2	TGTGCCTGGAGTCCCCGCAGGTCGTCTTCCTATGGCTACACCTTC	CAWSPRRSSSYGYTF
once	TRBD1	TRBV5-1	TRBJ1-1	TGCGCCAGCAAACTCACCCGGGACAGGACGCAAGCTTTCTTT	CASKLTRDRTQAFF
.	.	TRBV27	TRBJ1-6	TGTGCCAGCAGTTCATATGGGGACATTGGGCGTTCACCCCTCCACTTT	CASSSYGDIGRSPLHF
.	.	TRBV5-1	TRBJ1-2	TGCGCCAGCAGCTTGAGGGAGGGGGACCATTATGGCTACACCTTC	CASSLREGDHYGYTF
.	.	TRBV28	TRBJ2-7	TGTGCCAGCAGTATGGCAGGCCAAGTCGGGAGTTCCTACGAGCAGTACTTC	CASSMAGQVGSSYEQYF
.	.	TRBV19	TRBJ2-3	TGTGCCAGTAGTATCCCGGGCGGGCCTAGCACAGATACGCAGTATTTT	CASSIPGGPSTDTQYF
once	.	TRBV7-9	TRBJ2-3	TGTGCCAGCAGCTTAGCGACGAGGACAGATACGCAGTATTTT	CASSLATRTDTQYF
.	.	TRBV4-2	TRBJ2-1	TGTGCCAGCAGCCAAGATTGGGCAATTAGCGATGAGCAGTTCTTC	CASSQDWAISDEQFF
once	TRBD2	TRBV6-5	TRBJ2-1	TGTGCCAGCAGTTACTCAGCGGGAGTACGTGACAATGAGCAGTTCTTC	CASSYSAGVRDNEQFF
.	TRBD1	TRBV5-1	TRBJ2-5	TGCGCCAGCAGCTTGCGGGGACAGCTCCAAGAGACCCAGTACTTC	CASSLRGQLQETQYF